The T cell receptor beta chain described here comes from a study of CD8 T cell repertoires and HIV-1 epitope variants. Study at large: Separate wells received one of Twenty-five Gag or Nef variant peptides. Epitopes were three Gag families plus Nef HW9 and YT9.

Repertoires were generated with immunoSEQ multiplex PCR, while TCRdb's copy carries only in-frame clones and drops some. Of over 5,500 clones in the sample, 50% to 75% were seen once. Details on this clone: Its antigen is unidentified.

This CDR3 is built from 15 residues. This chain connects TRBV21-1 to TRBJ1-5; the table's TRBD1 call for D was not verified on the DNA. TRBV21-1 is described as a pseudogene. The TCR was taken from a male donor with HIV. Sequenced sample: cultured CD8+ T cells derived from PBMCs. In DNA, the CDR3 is TGTGCCAGCAGCAAAGTGGACAGAAGCAATCAGCCCCAGCATTTT. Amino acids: CASSKVDRSNQPQHF.